One sample yielded the 17 T cell receptor beta chains listed below, sequenced in a study of identical twins' blood T cells. TCRdb redid the calling of the 5' RACE reads with MiXCR, one entry per CDR3 protein. Among a few hundred thousand distinct CDR3 sequences, over 25% were seen once, and the ten largest hold 6.1%. Sequencing was done on a sample of PBMCs. The source of these receptors is a woman aged 18 to 55 in good health.

This clonotype was seen ten or more times. The chain recombines TRBV6-5 with TRBJ1-5; unclear D gene. The CDR3 loop spans 13 amino acids. The V gene lost 5 bases and the J gene lost 3 bases, with 8 bases spanning the gap. CDR1 and CDR2 from the germline V gene are MNHEY and SVGAGI. CDR3 DNA sequence: TGTGCCAGCAGTCCCACAAACAATCAGCCCCAGCATTTT. As protein: CASSPTNNQPQHF.

This clonotype has just a few counts. The chain employs TRBV27 and TRBJ1-2; D remains unclear. This CDR3 has 12 amino acids. Trimming pared 7 bases from V and 3 bases from J, leaving 9 bases between. The germline CDR1 and CDR2 sequences are MNHEY and SMNVEV (reference sequence). CDR3 residues: CASKGGYYGYTF. CDR3 DNA: TGTGCCAGCAAGGGCGGGTACTATGGCTACACCTTC.

This clonotype has only a few counts. The J gene is TRBJ1-2, the V gene TRBV6-1, with 8 positions matching TRBD1. The junction had 5 bases not matched to a gene; V was cut back by 7 bases and J by 1 base. CDR1 and CDR2 from the germline V gene are MNHNS and SASEGT. The CDR3 contains 14 residues. The CDR3: CASIKTGDNYGYTF. The CDR3 DNA reads TGTGCCAGCATCAAGACAGGGGATAACTATGGCTACACCTTC.

Details on this clonotype: At one boundary the junction diverges from the germline segment, which might be a read error. The V gene is TRBV29-1, the J gene TRBJ2-1, with D possibly being TRBD2 (6 bases). This CDR3 spans 13 amino acids. Per the germline V gene, CDR1 is SQVTM and CDR2 is ANQGSEA. CDR3 DNA: TGCAGAGTTGTACGGGGGAGCTACGATGAGCAGTTCTTC. Translated: CRVVRGSYDEQFF.

This clonotype turned up a few times. The chain has TRBV27 and TRBJ1-2; D not certain. Trimming removed 0 bases at V and 9 bases at J, with 17 bases between. CDR1 and CDR2 (germline): MNHEY, SMNVEV (reference sequence). This CDR3 is 15 amino acids long. For the CDR3, the DNA is TGTGCCAGCAGTTTATCGACGGGCCCTTTTCGTCGCTACACCTTC. The encoded protein is CASSLSTGPFRRYTF.

There are a few counts of this clonotype. This chain uses TRBV12-5 with TRBJ1-5; weak D call: TRBD1 (5 bases). Germline loops: CDR1 LGHNT, CDR2 FRNRAP. This CDR3 has 16 amino acids. The germline V and J ends were trimmed by 5 bases and 2 bases, with 16 bases remaining between them. The CDR3 nucleotides read TGTGCTAGTGGTCGATTGTCAGGGTTTGGCAATCAGCCCCAGCATTTT. Translated: CASGRLSGFGNQPQHF.

This clonotype has a handful of counts. The V and J genes are TRBV9 and TRBJ1-2; D is ambiguous. V lost 0 bases and J 2 bases, leaving 8 bases between the germline ends. The CDR3 runs 14 residues. The germline V gene encodes CDR1 SGDLS and CDR2 YYNGEE. CDR3: CASSVEVRNYGYTF. The CDR3 DNA is TGTGCCAGCAGCGTAGAAGTCAGGAACTATGGCTACACCTTC.

The chain couples TRBV20-1 to TRBJ2-3, with D perhaps assigned TRBD1 or TRBD2 (6 bases each). Germline V gene data show CDR1 as DFQATT and CDR2 as SNEGSKA (reference sequence). V was cut by 1 base and J by 0 bases, with 26 bases left in between. CDR3 size: 20 residues. CDR3: CSARGLPQGLQKTSTDTQYF. The CDR3 bases are TGCAGTGCTAGAGGCCTCCCACAGGGACTCCAAAAAACTAGCACAGATACGCAGTATTTT.

In this sample, this clonotype turned up a few times. This chain joins TRBV27 and TRBJ1-6; no firm D call. CDR1 is MNHEY and CDR2 is SMNVEV in the germline V gene (reference sequence). The CDR3 loop spans 12 amino acids. V dropped 3 bases and J dropped 10 bases, with 7 bases sitting between them. CDR3 loop: CASSFQRSPLHF. CDR3 DNA sequence: TGTGCCAGCAGTTTTCAGCGATCACCCCTCCACTTT.

The rearrangement joins TRBV3-1 to TRBJ1-6; D gene uncertain. CDR1 is LGHDT and CDR2 is YNNKEL in the germline V gene (reference sequence). This CDR3 comprises 13 residues. V lost 1 base, J lost 10 bases, and 8 bases lay in between. Written as DNA, the CDR3 is TGTGCCAGCAGCCAAGGCAGGTTCTCACCCCTCCACTTT. This gives the protein CASSQGRFSPLHF.

The chain joins TRBV7-6 to TRBJ2-1; D ambiguous. Per germline, CDR1 SGHVS and CDR2 FNYEAQ. Deletions cut 5 bases from V and 1 base from J, with 9 bases between. CDR3 length equals 14 residues. The CDR3 sequence: CASSPDGSYNEQFF. As DNA, the CDR3 is TGTGCCAGCAGCCCGGACGGGTCCTACAATGAGCAGTTCTTC.

This sequence joins TRBV14 and TRBJ1-1; D call uncertain. Germline V gene data show CDR1 as SGHDN and CDR2 as FVKESK. V dropped 0 bases and J dropped 0 bases, with 32 bases sitting between them. This CDR3 has 23 residues. The CDR3 is CASSQDPVGKWTPKVSMNTEAFF. CDR3 DNA sequence: TGTGCCAGCAGCCAAGATCCTGTGGGGAAATGGACCCCGAAGGTATCCATGAACACTGAAGCTTTCTTT.

The sample holds many counts of this clonotype. The genes are TRBV10-3 and TRBJ1-3; D is possibly TRBD1 (5 bases). CDR3 size: 16 residues. The V end lost 8 bases, the J end lost 0 bases, and 17 bases lay between the germline ends. Looked up from germline, CDR1 is ENHRY and CDR2 is SYGVKD. CDR3 sequence: CAIGLGHLNSGNTIYF. CDR3 DNA: TGTGCCATCGGGTTAGGACACCTCAACTCTGGAAACACCATATATTTT.

This chain joins TRBV19 and TRBJ1-1; 7 nucleotides match TRBD1. CDR1 and CDR2 from the germline V gene are LNHDA and SQIVND (reference sequence). After removal of 4 bases from V and 4 bases from J, the junction contained 6 bases not matched to a gene. There are 14 residues in the CDR3. In nucleotides, the CDR3 is TGTGCCAGTAGTACATTGACAGGGACCACTGAAGCTTTCTTT. Translating it yields CASSTLTGTTEAFF.

V gene TRBV27 combines with J gene TRBJ1-2, with TRBD1 matching 9 bases. Looked up from germline, CDR1 is MNHEY and CDR2 is SMNVEV (reference sequence). This CDR3 has 15 amino acids. With 5 bases clipped from V and 7 bases from J, the junction kept 11 bases outside the gene matches. The CDR3 bases are TGTGCCAGCAGTATTCTACAGGGGGCCTGGGGTGGCTACACCTTC. Translating it yields CASSILQGAWGGYTF.

This clonotype was detected only once. The CDR3 sequence: CASSVQGDYEQYF. As DNA, the CDR3 is TGTGCCAGCAGCGTCCAGGGGGACTACGAGCAGTACTTC. The chain recombines TRBV9 with TRBJ2-7; 7 nucleotides agree with TRBD1. The V segment lost 2 bases and the J segment 3 bases; nucleotides outside the gene matches: 2. Germline-derived CDR1 and CDR2 are SGDLS and YYNGEE. CDR3 length: 13 residues.

In its sample, this clonotype was seen a few times. The chain combines TRBV2 with TRBJ2-5; 8 bases align to TRBD2. In germline, CDR1 is SNHLY, CDR2 FYNNEI. V lost 3 bases, J lost 6 bases, and 12 bases stayed unmatched. The CDR3 is 16 amino acids. The CDR3 region has the DNA TGTGCCAGCAGTGATTATAACGCGGGGGGAATGAAGACCCAGTACTTC. This codes for CASSDYNAGGMKTQYF.